Listed here are 4 T cell receptor beta chains from one sample, sequenced in a study of cytomegalovirus exposure and HLA in healthy donors. With 60 Vbeta and 13 Jbeta primers, the PCR was carried out. TCRdb's table, derived via immunoSEQ multiplex PCR, lists solely in-frame clones and lacks some. This sample has fewer than 150,000 clones, with around four fifths found just once. The specimen sequenced was PBMCs. These TCRs come from a woman aged 40-49 years in good health and CMV-seronegative.

The chain carries TRBV27 and TRBJ2-5; 7 nucleotides match TRBD2. Losses at the gene ends were 4 bases for V and 5 bases for J; bases not matched to a gene: 10. This CDR3 comprises 15 residues. Germline CDR1 is MNHEY and CDR2 is SMNVEV (reference sequence). The CDR3 spells CASSSPLTGGETQYF. The CDR3 DNA is TGTGCCAGCAGTTCCCCGTTAACGGGGGGTGAGACCCAGTACTTC.

This clone has more than one count but fewer than ten. The chain recombines TRBV2 with TRBJ2-4; 9 positions agree with TRBD2. The germline CDR1 and CDR2 sequences are SNHLY and FYNNEI. Trimming cost V 3 bases and J 6 bases; bases outside gene matches: 6. The length of the CDR3 is 15 residues. Here the CDR3 DNA reads TGTGCCAGCAGTGATGGCGGGGGGGCAAGAAACATTCAGTACTTC. As protein: CASSDGGGARNIQYF.

This chain uses TRBV28 with TRBJ2-7, with D possibly matching TRBD2 (5 bases). The CDR3 is 15 residues long. V was trimmed by 9 bases and J by 0 bases, leaving 18 bases between them. CDR1 MDHEN and CDR2 SYDVKM come from the germline V gene. As DNA, the CDR3 is TGTGCCAGTACCACGGGATGGGCGGGCTCCTACGAGCAGTACTTC. This gives the protein CASTTGWAGSYEQYF.

This clone was detected only a few times. The J gene is TRBJ2-7, the V gene TRBV11-2; no clear D. The length of the CDR3 is 13 residues. The germline gives CDR1 SGHAT, CDR2 FQNNGV. Trimming pared 5 bases from V and 5 bases from J, leaving 13 bases between. The CDR3 reads CASSLNPGDEQYF. The DNA for the CDR3 is TGTGCCAGCAGCCTAAACCCGGGTGACGAGCAGTACTTC.